The 5 T cell receptor beta chains reported below all come from one sample, sequenced in a study of cytomegalovirus exposure and HLA in healthy donors. PCR used 60 Vbeta primers and 13 Jbeta primers. The data were produced by immunoSEQ multiplex PCR, yet TCRdb's version contains in-frame clones alone and is incomplete. The table lists about 65,000 clones, over 50% of them singletons, with approximately 2.6% in the top ten. Sequenced input: PBMCs. The source of these receptors is a man aged 25-45 years in good health and CMV-seronegative.

This chain uses TRBV7-2 with TRBJ1-6; unclear D gene. Germline lookup yields CDR1 SGHTA and CDR2 FQGNSA. The germline V and J ends were trimmed by 5 bases and 7 bases, with 15 bases remaining between them. The CDR3 is made up of 15 amino acids. The CDR3 nucleotides read TGTGCCAGCAGCCTGGGAGGGTCGAGGAATTCACCCCTCCACTTT. Its protein product is CASSLGGSRNSPLHF.

This clone was counted between two and nine times. The chain uses TRBV29-1 and TRBJ1-4; D uncertain. CDR1 is SQVTM, CDR2 ANQGSEA, per germline. The CDR3 loop spans 14 amino acids. V was clipped by 6 bases and J by 0 bases, with 11 bases between them. The CDR3 DNA is TGCAGCGTACAAATCGGGTCAACTAATGAAAAACTGTTTTTT. Protein: CSVQIGSTNEKLFF.

The chain carries TRBV29-1 and TRBJ2-7; 11 bases line up with TRBD2. With 5 bases clipped from V and 5 bases from J, the junction kept 5 bases outside the gene matches. The CDR3 length is 13 residues. Per germline, CDR1 SQVTM and CDR2 ANQGSEA. The CDR3: CSVLAGGTNEQYF. CDR3 DNA: TGCAGCGTTTTAGCGGGGGGGACGAACGAGCAGTACTTC.

This clone was counted a few times. The CDR3: CASSSASTGSIDSYTF. The CDR3 nucleotides are TGTGCCAGCAGTTCCGCATCGACAGGGAGTATCGATAGCTACACCTTC. The chain has TRBV6-5 and TRBJ1-2, with 7 bases identical to TRBD1. J gave up 9 bases and V 4 bases, and 17 bases lay outside the gene matches. In germline, CDR1 is MNHEY, CDR2 SVGAGI. CDR3 length: 16 amino acids.

The chain uses TRBV4-1 and TRBJ2-2, with 13 bases matching TRBD2. After removal of 4 bases from V and 3 bases from J, the junction contained 2 bases not matched to a gene. CDR3 length: 16 amino acids. Looked up from germline, CDR1 is MGHRA and CDR2 is YSYEKL. The CDR3 loop is CASSLTSGGDTGELFF. DNA for the CDR3: TGCGCCAGCAGCCTTACTAGCGGGGGGGACACCGGGGAGCTGTTTTTT.